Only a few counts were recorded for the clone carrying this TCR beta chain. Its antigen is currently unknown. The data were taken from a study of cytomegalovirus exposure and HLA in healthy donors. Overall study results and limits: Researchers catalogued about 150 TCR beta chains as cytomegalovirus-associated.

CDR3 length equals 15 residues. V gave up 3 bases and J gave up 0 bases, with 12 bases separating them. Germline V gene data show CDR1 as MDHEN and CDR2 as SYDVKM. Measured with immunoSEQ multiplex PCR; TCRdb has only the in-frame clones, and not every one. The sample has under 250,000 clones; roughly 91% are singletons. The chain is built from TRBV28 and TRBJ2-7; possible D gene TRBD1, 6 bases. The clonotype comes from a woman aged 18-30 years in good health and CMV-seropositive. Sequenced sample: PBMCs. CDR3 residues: CASSFLEDSSYEQYF. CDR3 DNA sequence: TGTGCCAGCAGTTTTTTAGAGGACAGCTCCTACGAGCAGTACTTC.